The rows below give T cell receptor beta chains drawn from one sample of a study of blood T cell repertoires in COVID-19. The data were produced by immunoSEQ multiplex PCR, yet TCRdb's version contains in-frame clones alone and is incomplete. Of around 190,000 clones in the sample, roughly 84% are singletons; the top ten hold 1.5%. Specimen: peripheral blood. These receptors originate from a human donor in a cohort sampled during active COVID-19. The CDR3 runs from the conserved cysteine through the conserved F or W. D genes are given only for firm matches. Size is omitted from some rows. Given values are once, few, many or a class for expanded clones.

d_gene	v_gene	abundance	j_gene	len	CDR3nt	CDR3aa
-	TRBV4-1	-	TRBJ1-1	16	TGCGCCAGCACCGTTCAGGATACTTCGATGAACACTGAAGCTTTCTTT	CASTVQDTSMNTEAFF
-	TRBV4-1	-	TRBJ2-3	15	TGCGCCAGCAGCCGAACTTTTTCTAGCACAGATACGCAGTATTTT	CASSRTFSSTDTQYF
TRBD1	TRBV9	-	TRBJ2-5	16	TGTGCCAGCAGCGTAGCGGGAGGACAGGGGGCAGAGACCCAGTACTTC	CASSVAGGQGAETQYF
TRBD1	TRBV27	once	TRBJ1-1	19	TGTGCCAGCAGTTTATCCCCCCCGGGGGCAGGGGGAAGAAGCACTGAAGCTTTCTTT	CASSLSPPGAGGRSTEAFF
TRBD1	TRBV11-2	-	TRBJ2-7	16	TGTGCCAGCACCGCCGGCCCGGGACAGGGACGAGACGAGCAGTACTTC	CASTAGPGQGRDEQYF
TRBD2	TRBV11-2	once	TRBJ2-7	15	TGTGCCAGCAGCCGTGGGACGGCGGGGGGGATGGGGCAGTACTTC	CASSRGTAGGMGQYF
TRBD2	TRBV28	-	TRBJ2-7	12	TGTGCCGCCGGGGAGGGGTCCCACGAGCAGTACTTC	CAAGEGSHEQYF
TRBD1	TRBV6-2/TRBV6-3	-	TRBJ1-5	17	TGTGCCAGCAGTTACTCTTTTGGACAGGGGGCTGATCAGCCCCAGCATTTT	CASSYSFGQGADQPQHF
-	TRBV5-1	-	TRBJ1-2	15	TGCGCCAGCAGCTTGGCCCAGGGTACTAACTATGGCTACACCTTC	CASSLAQGTNYGYTF
-	TRBV6-1	-	TRBJ1-2	12	TGTGCCAGCAGTGAAATAGGGGGTGGCTACACCTTC	CASSEIGGGYTF
-	TRBV19	-	TRBJ1-4	14	TGTGCCAGTAGTGGGGGCCTCGGGAATGAAAAACTGTTTTTT	CASSGGLGNEKLFF
TRBD1	TRBV5-1	-	TRBJ2-5	14	TGCGCCAGCAGCCCAGGGACAGGCCAAGAGACCCAGTACTTC	CASSPGTGQETQYF
TRBD1	TRBV18	-	TRBJ2-7	15	TGTGCCAGCTCACCCTCGGCAGGGGGCGCCTACGAGCAGTACTTC	CASSPSAGGAYEQYF
-	TRBV5-6	once	TRBJ1-1	15	TGTGCCAGCAGCCGATTCGACGGAGGGAACACTGAAGCTTTCTTT	CASSRFDGGNTEAFF
TRBD2	TRBV7-3	-	TRBJ2-1	17	TGTGCCAGCAGCTCATACGGACTAGCGGGAACCTACAATGAGCAGTTCTTC	CASSSYGLAGTYNEQFF
-	TRBV28	-	TRBJ2-3	16	TGTGCCAGCAGTTTTTGGGAGAGCGATCGCACAGATACGCAGTATTTT	CASSFWESDRTDTQYF
TRBD1	TRBV6-5	-	TRBJ1-1	13	TGTGCCAGCAGAGACCCGGGACAGGTGAATGCTTTCTTT	CASRDPGQVNAFF
TRBD1	TRBV7-8	-	TRBJ1-6	19	TGTGCCAGCAGCTTAGGGGGACAGGGCCTAAGCTCCTATAATTCACCCCTCCACTTT	CASSLGGQGLSSYNSPLHF
TRBD2	TRBV7-6	-	TRBJ2-3	17	TGTGCCAGCAGCTTCGGAAGCGGGGAGGGCCCCACAGATACGCAGTATTTT	CASSFGSGEGPTDTQYF
-	TRBV4-3	-	TRBJ2-7	14	TGCGCCAGCAGCCAATACAGGAGTTCCTACGAGCAGTACTTC	CASSQYRSSYEQYF
TRBD1	TRBV5-1	-	TRBJ2-5	16	TGCGCCAGCAGCTCCGGACAGGGAGGTTTGGAAGAGACCCAGTACTTC	CASSSGQGGLEETQYF
TRBD1	TRBV19	-	TRBJ1-5	14	TGTGCCAGTAGTACGACAGGGGGCCAGCAGCCCCAGCATTTT	CASSTTGGQQPQHF
TRBD1	TRBV5-8	-	TRBJ1-4	13	TGTGCCAGCAGGGGACAGCTTAATGAAAAACTGTTTTTT	CASRGQLNEKLFF
TRBD2	TRBV2	-	TRBJ2-3	14	TGTGCCAGCAGTTCCGGGACTAGCGCAGATACGCAGTATTTT	CASSSGTSADTQYF
-	TRBV2	-	TRBJ1-5	12	TGTGCCAGCAGTTCAGACATCCAGCCCCAGCATTTT	CASSSDIQPQHF
TRBD2	TRBV3-1/TRBV3-2	once	TRBJ2-3	16	TGTGCCAGCAGCCCCCAAGGAGCGGGGGGGCGAGATACGCAGTATTTT	CASSPQGAGGRDTQYF
-	TRBV3-1/TRBV3-2	few	TRBJ1-5	15	TGTGCCAGCAGCCAAGGGTCAGGTATTAATCAGCCCCAGCATTTT	CASSQGSGINQPQHF
TRBD1	TRBV7-2	-	TRBJ2-7	15	TGTGCCAGCAGCTTAGCGGACAGGGTTATCTACGAGCAGTACTTC	CASSLADRVIYEQYF
TRBD1	TRBV9	-	TRBJ2-3	15	TGTGCCAGCAGCGAGGGGGCGGTTAGCACAGATACGCAGTATTTT	CASSEGAVSTDTQYF
TRBD1	TRBV4-3	-	TRBJ2-7	16	TGCGCCAGCAGCCAAGATCCGGGACAGGGTCCCTACGAGCAGTACTTC	CASSQDPGQGPYEQYF
TRBD2	TRBV6-2/TRBV6-3	few	TRBJ2-1	16	TGTGCCAGCAGTTCCTCTAGCGGGGCGGCCTACAATGAGCAGTTCTTC	CASSSSSGAAYNEQFF
TRBD1	TRBV3-1/TRBV3-2	-	TRBJ1-3	16	TGTGCCAGCACCCGGTTACAGGGGGCAGCTGGAAACACCATATATTTT	CASTRLQGAAGNTIYF
TRBD1	TRBV11-2	-	TRBJ1-2	14	TGTGCCAGCAGTCACGGACAGGGGCGCTATGGCTACACCTTC	CASSHGQGRYGYTF
-	TRBV5-5	-	TRBJ1-2	15	TGTGCCAGCAGCTTGACTGCAGACTCAAACTATGGCTACACCTTC	CASSLTADSNYGYTF
-	TRBV4-3	-	TRBJ2-7	13	TGCGCCAGCAGCCAAGGGGGGGCCTACGAGCAGTACTTC	CASSQGGAYEQYF
-	TRBV28	once	TRBJ2-7	15	TGTGCCAGCAGTTTAGTATCCGGGGGACCCTACGAGCAGTACTTC	CASSLVSGGPYEQYF
-	TRBV5-4	once	TRBJ1-1	15	TGTGCCAGCAGCTTGGAAGGTACAGGGAACACTGAAGCTTTCTTT	CASSLEGTGNTEAFF
TRBD1	TRBV28	-	TRBJ2-7	14	TGTGCCAGCAGTTTTCTGACAGGGTCCTACGAGCAGTACTTC	CASSFLTGSYEQYF
-	TRBV7-9	-	TRBJ2-3	15	TGTGCCAGCAGCTTATCGGCGGCACACACAGATACGCAGTATTTT	CASSLSAAHTDTQYF
TRBD2	TRBV7-3	once	TRBJ2-7	15	TGTGCCAGCAGCTTGGGGGCTAGCGGGGGCTACGAGCAGTACTTC	CASSLGASGGYEQYF
-	TRBV28	-	TRBJ2-1	11	TGTGCCAGCAGTCTGTACAATGAGCAGTTCTTC	CASSLYNEQFF
-	TRBV19	-	TRBJ2-1	17	TGTGCCAGTAGTCCAACACAGGATTACGGCTCCTACAATGAGCAGTTCTTC	CASSPTQDYGSYNEQFF
TRBD1	TRBV27	-	TRBJ1-2	15	TGTGCCAGCAGTTCCTCGAACAGGGGGATATGGGGCTACACCTTC	CASSSSNRGIWGYTF
-	TRBV5-1	-	TRBJ2-1	13	TGCGCCAGCAGCGCCCTAGCGAGCAATGAGCAGTTCTTC	CASSALASNEQFF
-	TRBV18	-	TRBJ1-1	14	TGTGCCAGCTCACCGACAGCTGCGGACACTGAAGCTTTCTTT	CASSPTAADTEAFF
TRBD1	TRBV11-3	-	TRBJ2-7	16	TGTGCCAGCAGCACCGGGACAGGCCCGCTTTCCTACGAGCAGTACTTC	CASSTGTGPLSYEQYF
-	TRBV18	-	TRBJ1-5	15	TGTGCCAGCTCAGTTGGGACTGGGAGTTATCAGCCCCAGCATTTT	CASSVGTGSYQPQHF
-	TRBV25-1	few	TRBJ1-2	12	TGTGCCAGCAGTGAACAGGGCTATGGCTACACCTTC	CASSEQGYGYTF
-	TRBV19	-	TRBJ1-1	13	TGTGCCAGTAGTCCCGACTTGAACACTGAAGCTTTCTTT	CASSPDLNTEAFF
-	TRBV6-5	-	TRBJ2-5	15	TGTGCCAGCAGTTACTCTCACGGGGGAAGGGAGACCCAGTACTTC	CASSYSHGGRETQYF
-	TRBV28	-	TRBJ2-7	11	TGTGCCAGCCACGGGGTTTTTGAGCAGTACTTC	CASHGVFEQYF
-	TRBV27	few	TRBJ1-2	14	TGTGCCAGCAGTTTAGAGGCGACTAACTATGGCTACACCTTC	CASSLEATNYGYTF
-	TRBV9	-	TRBJ1-4	15	TGTGCCAGCAGCGGTCTGAGGGGGACCGAAGAAAAACTGTTTTTT	CASSGLRGTEEKLFF
-	TRBV4-1	-	TRBJ1-4	18	TGCGCCAGCAGCCAACAAACTTCAGGGGCGCGGTTAAATGAAAAACTGTTTTTT	CASSQQTSGARLNEKLFF
TRBD1	TRBV7-9	-	TRBJ2-3	18	TGTGCCAGCAGCCTCCGGGACAGGGGGCCCTCCGGGGCAGATACGCAGTATTTT	CASSLRDRGPSGADTQYF
TRBD1	TRBV5-1	once	TRBJ2-7	16	TGCGCCAGCAGCGGACTGACCGGGACAGCCGCCTACGAGCAGTACTTC	CASSGLTGTAAYEQYF
TRBD2	TRBV28	-	TRBJ2-5	16	TGTGCCAGCAGTTTATATCCAGGGACGGGGGGAGAGACCCAGTACTTC	CASSLYPGTGGETQYF
-	TRBV10-1	-	TRBJ2-1	15	TGCGCCAGCAGCTCGGGACTCCAAGGGGACAATGAGCAGTTCTTC	CASSSGLQGDNEQFF
-	TRBV3-1/TRBV3-2	-	TRBJ1-6	16	TGTGCCAGCAGTTCGACAGCTAGCTCCTATAATTCACCCCTCCACTTT	CASSSTASSYNSPLHF